This TCR beta chain comes out of a study of cytomegalovirus exposure and HLA in healthy donors. Study-wide findings and caveats: Per published accounts, TCR beta sequences correctly predicted the HLA-A and HLA-B alleles of most subjects. Diagnosis of cytomegalovirus status made by the classifier reportedly showed high specificity and sensitivity. A few chains linked to CMV were shown in vitro to be specific for CMV antigens.

CDR3 length: 15 amino acids. The V and J ends lost 5 bases and 5 bases, in that order; junction bases with no gene match: 8. The germline V gene encodes CDR1 LNHDA and CDR2 SQIVND (reference sequence). Comments on this clone: Its specificity is not known.

The primer mix had 60 Vbeta and 13 Jbeta primers. The data were produced by immunoSEQ multiplex PCR, yet TCRdb's version contains in-frame clones alone and is incomplete. Altogether some 140,000 clones are present, roughly four fifths being singletons, with the ten largest covering approximately 8.3%. The rearrangement uses TRBV19 and TRBJ1-1, with 10 bases aligning to TRBD1. This TCR came from a woman in her forties or fifties in good health and CMV-seropositive. The sample consisted of PBMCs. CDR3 sequence reads: CASSPTGQGGTEAFF. The CDR3 coding sequence is TGTGCCAGTAGTCCAACAGGACAGGGGGGGACTGAAGCTTTCTTT. The variable domain in full, with the rest retrieved from reference TRBV19 and TRBJ1-1, is DGGITQSPKYLFRKEGQNVTLSCEQNLNHDAMYWYRQDPGQGLRLIYYSQIVNDFQKGDIAEGYSVSREKKESFPLTVTSAQKNPTAFYLCASSPTGQGGTEAFFGQGTRLTVV.